Each of the 23 T cell receptor beta chains below was sequenced from the same sample in a study of T cells after yellow fever vaccination. Via MiXCR, TCRdb re-called the 5' RACE reads, giving one row per CDR3 protein. Here the sample spans under 95,000 distinct CDR3 sequences, around 7.7% being singletons. The sequences come from CD8+ T cells sorted from PBMCs, collected about 10 days after the first yellow fever vaccination. These receptors were obtained from a man younger than 35 who received the YFV17D yellow fever vaccine.

This clonotype was picked up many times. The chain joins TRBV19 to TRBJ2-1; TRBD2 matches 15 bases. From germline, CDR1 is LNHDA and CDR2 SQIVND (reference sequence). This CDR3 has 15 residues. V was clipped by 4 bases and J by 6 bases; unmatched bases: 1. This chain's CDR3 is CASSRTSGGANEQFF. The CDR3 DNA follows: TGTGCCAGTAGTAGGACTAGCGGGGGGGCCAATGAGCAGTTCTTC.

In this sample, this clonotype turned up many times. The rearrangement joins TRBV7-9 to TRBJ2-7, with no clear D. The V end was cut by 0 bases, the J end by 0 bases, with 9 bases between. Germline assignment: CDR1 SEHNR and CDR2 FQNEAQ (reference sequence). The CDR3 runs to 15 residues. The DNA of the CDR3 is TGTGCCAGCAGCTTAGCAGGGCCCTCCTCCTACGAGCAGTACTTC. Its protein is CASSLAGPSSYEQYF.

In its sample, this clonotype was seen many times. CDR3 nucleotides: TGCGCCAGCAGCCCTGGACTAGCGGTTAGGGAGACCCAGTACTTC. The encoded protein is CASSPGLAVRETQYF. This sequence joins TRBV5-1 and TRBJ2-5, with TRBD2 matching 10 bases. Trimming removed 4 bases from V and 5 bases from J; junction bases left unmatched: 8. The CDR3 covers 15 residues. Germline V gives CDR1 SGHRS, CDR2 YFSETQ.

This clonotype was detected only a few times. The chain is built from TRBV12-3 or TRBV12-4 and TRBJ2-1; D call uncertain. The CDR3 has 10 residues. V lost 2 bases and J lost 9, with 2 bases in between. This chain's CDR3 is CASSLLEQFF. The CDR3 nucleotides read TGTGCCAGCAGTTTACTTGAGCAGTTCTTC.

As to this clonotype: A much bigger clone sits one base away, suggesting this may be a read error. The rearrangement joins TRBV6-1 to TRBJ2-1; weak D call: TRBD1 (6 bases). CDR3 length: 13 residues. The germline gives CDR1 MNHNS, CDR2 SASEGT. Trimming left V 7 bases short and J 3 bases short, with 10 bases between. The CDR3 sequence: CASKAGVYNEQFF. CDR3 in DNA: TGTGCCAGCAAGGCAGGGGTCTACAATGAGCAGTTCTTC.

This clonotype was seen at least ten times. This chain uses TRBV7-6 with TRBJ2-5; 8 bases are a match to TRBD1. This CDR3 contains 16 residues. V dropped 1 base and J dropped 2; count of bases not matched to a gene: 6. Germline lookup yields CDR1 SGHVS and CDR2 FNYEAQ. CDR3 bases: TGTGCCAGCAGCTTAGGGGGGACAGGCCTACAAGAGACCCAGTACTTC. Its protein product is CASSLGGTGLQETQYF. The entire variable domain, with the rest obtained from reference TRBV7-6 and TRBJ2-5, is as follows: GAGVSQSPRYKVTKRGQDVALRCDPISGHVSLYWYRQALGQGPEFLTYFNYEAQQDKSGLPNDRFSAERPEGSISTLTIQRTEQRDSAMYRCASSLGGTGLQETQYFGPGTRLLVL.

This clonotype was observed a few times. DNA for the CDR3: TGTGCCAGCAGCGTGGGGGGGACAGGGAATTCACCCCTCCACTTT. Its translation is CASSVGGTGNSPLHF. The rearrangement links TRBV9 to TRBJ1-6; 9 bases agree with TRBD1. The CDR3 runs to 15 residues. V trimming: 2 bases; J trimming: 7 bases; junction bases outside the gene matches: 4. Germline V gives CDR1 SGDLS, CDR2 YYNGEE.

This clonotype was counted at least ten times. The chain has TRBV6-5 and TRBJ2-1; 9 nucleotides align to TRBD2. The CDR3 runs 13 residues. Looked up from germline, CDR1 is MNHEY and CDR2 is SVGAGI. Trimming removed 7 bases from V and 7 bases from J; junction bases left unmatched: 5. The CDR3 DNA is TGTGCCAGCACAGCGGGGGGCAGGAATGAGCAGTTCTTC. This encodes CASTAGGRNEQFF.

This clonotype appeared many times. V gene TRBV5-1 combines with J gene TRBJ2-5, with TRBD2 as a possible D gene (5 bases). Between the trimmed V and J ends, which lost 3 bases and 5 bases, there was a span of 17 bases. Germline V gene data show CDR1 as SGHRS and CDR2 as YFSETQ. This CDR3 comprises 15 residues. CDR3 DNA sequence: TGCGCCAGCAGCTCGACTATACTAGGTGGTGAGACCCAGTACTTC. This codes for CASSSTILGGETQYF.

In this sample, this clonotype turned up a few times. The CDR3 reads CASSLGDSGQETQYF. In DNA form, the CDR3 reads TGTGCCAGCAGCTTGGGCGACAGTGGCCAAGAGACCCAGTACTTC. The chain has TRBV5-4 and TRBJ2-5, with a weak D call TRBD1 (5 bases). The V and J ends lost 0 bases and 1 base respectively, with 10 bases between them. CDR1 is SGHNT and CDR2 is YYREEE in the germline V gene (reference sequence). The CDR3 is 15 residues long.

This clonotype was seen repeatedly, ten times or more. This rearrangement joins TRBV12-3 or TRBV12-4 to TRBJ2-7; D is perhaps TRBD1 or TRBD2 (5 bases each). Trimming removed 6 bases from V and 3 bases from J, with 12 bases in between. There are 13 residues in the CDR3. The CDR3 nucleotides read TGTGCCAGCAGGATAGGGGACCTCTACGAGCAGTACTTC. Its translation is CASRIGDLYEQYF.

This clonotype has a handful of counts. This rearrangement joins TRBV4-3 to TRBJ1-2; 7 bases are shared with TRBD1. V gave up 1 base and J gave up 5 bases; unmatched junction bases: 10. The CDR3 totals 16 residues. CDR1 and CDR2 (germline): LGHNA, YSLEER. CDR3 sequence reads: CASSQGGPGTVYGYTF. The CDR3 nucleotides read TGCGCCAGCAGCCAAGGGGGCCCCGGGACAGTTTATGGCTACACCTTC.

Of note for this clonotype: This may arise from a read error, as a much more abundant clone is one base away. V is TRBV7-8 and J is TRBJ1-5, with no clear D. The CDR3 consists of 14 residues. The V gene's germline CDR1 is SGHVS and CDR2 FQNEAQ. Trimming stripped 6 bases from V and 7 bases from J, with 16 bases between. CDR3 bases: TGTGCCAGCAGATTATTACGTTCGAGGCAGCCCCAGCATTTT. This encodes CASRLLRSRQPQHF.

This clonotype was seen repeatedly, ten times or more. CDR3 nucleotide sequence: TGTGCCAGCAGCAAACGGACCCGGGGCGGAGGAGAGACCCAGTACTTC. Translating gives CASSKRTRGGGETQYF. This chain links TRBV7-2 with TRBJ2-5; D tentatively reads TRBD1 or TRBD2 (5 bases each). CDR3 length equals 16 residues. V lost 5 bases to trimming and J lost 4 bases, with 20 bases between them. The germline gives CDR1 SGHTA, CDR2 FQGNSA.

This clonotype was seen repeatedly, ten times or more. V gene TRBV27 combines with J gene TRBJ1-1; 9 bases align to TRBD1. CDR1 is MNHEY and CDR2 is SMNVEV in the germline V gene (reference sequence). V shed 4 bases and J 1 base; nucleotides not matched to a gene: 7. The CDR3 is 16 amino acids. Here the CDR3 reads CASSSLQGAGNTEAFF. CDR3 coding DNA: TGTGCCAGCAGTTCTTTACAGGGGGCCGGGAACACTGAAGCTTTCTTT.

This clonotype occurred many times. The chain links TRBV6-5 to TRBJ2-1, with D perhaps matching TRBD2 (5 bases). The germline gives CDR1 MNHEY, CDR2 SVGAGI. This CDR3 has 18 amino acids. V gave up 0 bases and J gave up 2 bases, with 17 bases separating them. The CDR3: CASSYSREIPRTYNEQFF. The CDR3 nucleotides read TGTGCCAGCAGTTACTCCCGGGAAATTCCCCGGACCTACAATGAGCAGTTCTTC.

The chain links TRBV7-9 to TRBJ2-1; 9 bases align to TRBD1. The CDR3 spans 17 residues. Germline CDR1 reads SEHNR; CDR2 reads FQNEAQ (reference sequence). The junction had 7 bases not matched to a gene; V was cut back by 0 bases and J by 4 bases. CDR3 nucleotide sequence: TGTGCCAGCAGCTTAGCCGTCACAGGGGGCGATTACAATGAGCAGTTCTTC. This codes for CASSLAVTGGDYNEQFF.

CDR3 sequence reads: CASSFPGAEAFF. The DNA of the CDR3 is TGCGCCAGCAGCTTTCCGGGGGCTGAAGCTTTCTTT. The J gene is TRBJ1-1, the V gene TRBV5-1; possibly TRBD1 for D (5 bases). There are 12 residues in the CDR3. Per the germline V gene, CDR1 is SGHRS and CDR2 is YFSETQ. Trimming took 2 bases from V and 6 from J, leaving 8 bases between them.

The chain's CDR3 is CASSDGGTQYF. CDR3 DNA sequence: TGCGCCAGCAGTGATGGGGGTACGCAGTATTTT. The chain is built from TRBV10-2 and TRBJ2-3, with D possibly being TRBD1 or TRBD2 (5 bases each). Germline V gives CDR1 WSHSY, CDR2 SAAADI. The CDR3 extends over 11 amino acids. V shed 3 bases and J shed 8 bases, with 6 bases lying between them.

This clonotype was picked up many times. The chain is built from TRBV20-1 and TRBJ2-7, with D possibly matching TRBD1 (5 bases). The germline V and J ends were trimmed by 5 bases and 0 bases, with 14 bases remaining between them. Germline CDR1 and CDR2: DFQATT and SNEGSKA (reference sequence). CDR3 length equals 14 residues. The CDR3 region is CSASVGHFSYEQYV. The CDR3 DNA reads TGCAGTGCTTCGGTAGGACACTTCTCCTACGAGCAGTACGTC.

This clonotype came up many times. J is TRBJ2-5 and V is TRBV10-2; the match to TRBD1 covers 8 bases. Germline V gives CDR1 WSHSY, CDR2 SAAADI. J lost 2 bases, V lost 8 bases, and 4 bases had no gene match. The CDR3 runs to 13 residues. DNA of the CDR3: TGCGCCAGCCGTCGGACAGGGCAAGAGACCCAGTACTTC. This translates into CASRRTGQETQYF.

This clonotype has a count of ten or more. V usage is TRBV6-1 and J usage is TRBJ1-3; D gene uncertain. Germline assignment: CDR1 MNHNS and CDR2 SASEGT. With 5 bases removed from V and 0 bases from J, the gap between germline ends came to 8 bases. The CDR3 has 14 amino acids. CDR3 bases: TGTGCCAGCAGTAAAGGGATCTCTGGAAACACCATATATTTT. The encoded protein is CASSKGISGNTIYF.

Comments on this clonotype: The junction departs from the called germline gene at one end, perhaps through a read error. The CDR3 region has the DNA TGTGCCAGCAGTTTGGGAGGGCCAGGGGGTAACAATGAGCAGTTCTTC. Translating gives CASSLGGPGGNNEQFF. V usage is TRBV5-5 and J usage is TRBJ2-1; perhaps D is TRBD1 or TRBD2 (7 bases each). Germline CDR1 and CDR2: SGHKS and YYEKEE (reference sequence). The CDR3 runs to 16 residues.